This is a list of T cell receptor beta chains from one sample in a study of Ad26.COV2.S vaccination and SARS-CoV-2 variants. Some clones are missing from TCRdb's copy, which holds only in-frame ones; the method was immunoSEQ multiplex PCR. The data show about 350,000 clones, with roughly 85% seen just once and 3.3% held by the top ten. The material sequenced was peripheral blood, taken in a trial of Ad26.COV2.S vaccine versus placebo. The origin of the receptors is a person aged 18-65 years who received the Ad26.COV2.S COVID-19 vaccine or a placebo. The CDR3 runs from the conserved cysteine through the conserved F or W. Fields, in order: V gene, D gene, J gene, clone size, CDR3 DNA, CDR3 protein. The D gene is left open where the match is weak. Expanded clones get a size class; other rows say once, few or many, or leave the size out.

>TRBV7-2|TRBD1|TRBJ1-4|once
TGTGCCAGCAGCTTAATAGAGACAGGGGGCGGGAAGGGAAAACTGTTTTTT
CASSLIETGGGKGKLFF
>TRBV5-4|-|TRBJ2-3|-
TGTGCCAGCAGCTCCCAGGAGGGGCGCACAGATACGCAGTATTTT
CASSSQEGRTDTQYF
>TRBV28|-|TRBJ2-7|-
TGTGCCAGCACGGGGGAATACGAGCAGTACTTC
CASTGEYEQYF
>TRBV6-5|-|TRBJ1-2|-
TGTGCCAGCAGTCCGGACAGTCCGGCGGGCTACACCTTC
CASSPDSPAGYTF
>TRBV2|-|TRBJ1-1|-
TGTGCCAGCAGTGAAGCGGGGGGGAACACTGAAGCTTTCTTT
CASSEAGGNTEAFF
>TRBV11-2|TRBD1|TRBJ2-3|-
TGTGCCAGCAGCTTTGACAGGGCAGATACGCAGTATTTT
CASSFDRADTQYF
>TRBV5-1|TRBD2|TRBJ2-2|once
TGCGCCAGCAAAAGCGGGGAGTTGAACACCGGGGAGCTGTTTTTT
CASKSGELNTGELFF
>TRBV29-1|-|TRBJ1-2|-
TGCAGCGTTGCCCCGCGGCAGTCTACTAACTATGGCTACACCTTC
CSVAPRQSTNYGYTF
>TRBV7-8|TRBD2|TRBJ2-3|-
TGTGCCAGCGTAGCGGGAGGAACAGATACGCAGTATTTT
CASVAGGTDTQYF
>TRBV5-1|-|TRBJ2-5|once
TGCGCCAGCAGCCGCGGACAGGGAGGGGAGACCCAGTACTTC
CASSRGQGGETQYF
>TRBV6-2/TRBV6-3|TRBD2|TRBJ2-7|-
TGTGCCAGCACCCCCATCGGGAGGTACGAGCAGTACTTC
CASTPIGRYEQYF
>TRBV18|-|TRBJ2-5|-
TGTGCCAGCTCACCACCGTCGGACCAAGAGACCCAGTACTTC
CASSPPSDQETQYF
>TRBV7-9|TRBD1|TRBJ2-2|-
TGTGCCAGCAGCAAAGGGGACAGGGGATCGGTCGGGGAGCTGTTTTTT
CASSKGDRGSVGELFF
>TRBV28|-|TRBJ1-2|few
TGTGCCAGCAGTTTAATCAGAGGACTTCTTCACTATGGCTACACCTTC
CASSLIRGLLHYGYTF